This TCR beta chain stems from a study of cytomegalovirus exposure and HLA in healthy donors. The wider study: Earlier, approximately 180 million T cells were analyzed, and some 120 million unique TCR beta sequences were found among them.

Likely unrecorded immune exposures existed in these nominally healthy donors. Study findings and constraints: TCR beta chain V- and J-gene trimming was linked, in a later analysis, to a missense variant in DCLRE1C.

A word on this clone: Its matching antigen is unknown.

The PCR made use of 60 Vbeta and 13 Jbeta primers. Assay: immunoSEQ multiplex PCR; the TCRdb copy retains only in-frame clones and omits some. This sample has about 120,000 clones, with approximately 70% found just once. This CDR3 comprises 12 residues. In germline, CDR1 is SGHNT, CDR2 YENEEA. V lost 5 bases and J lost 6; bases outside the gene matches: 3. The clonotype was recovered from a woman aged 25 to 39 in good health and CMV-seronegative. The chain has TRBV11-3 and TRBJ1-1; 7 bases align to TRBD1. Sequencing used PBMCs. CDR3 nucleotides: TGTGCCAGCAGCCCCGACAGGGCTGAAGCTTTCTTT. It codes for CASSPDRAEAFF.